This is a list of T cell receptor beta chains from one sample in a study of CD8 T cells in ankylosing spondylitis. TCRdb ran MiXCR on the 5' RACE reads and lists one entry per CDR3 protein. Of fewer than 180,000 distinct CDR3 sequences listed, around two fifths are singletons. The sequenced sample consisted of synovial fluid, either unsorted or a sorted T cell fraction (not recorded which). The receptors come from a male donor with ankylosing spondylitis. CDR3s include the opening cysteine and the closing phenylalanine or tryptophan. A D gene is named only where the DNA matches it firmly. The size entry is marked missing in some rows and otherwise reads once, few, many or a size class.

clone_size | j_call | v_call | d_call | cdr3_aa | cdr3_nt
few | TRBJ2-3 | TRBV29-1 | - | CSVAPSPRTDTQYF | TGCAGCGTTGCGCCGAGCCCCCGCACAGATACGCAGTATTTT
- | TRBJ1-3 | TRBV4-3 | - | CASSQDRQAISGNTIYF | TGCGCCAGCAGCCAAGATCGGCAGGCGATCTCTGGAAACACCATATATTTT
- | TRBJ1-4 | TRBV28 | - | CASSLWVQEDEKLFF | TGTGCCAGCAGTTTATGGGTACAGGAGGATGAAAAACTGTTTTTT
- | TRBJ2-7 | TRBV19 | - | CASSLPAHGGEQYF | TGTGCCAGTAGTCTGCCCGCTCACGGAGGGGAGCAGTACTTC
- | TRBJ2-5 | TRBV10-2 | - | CASSELTWRAPQETQYF | TGCGCCAGCAGTGAGTTAACGTGGCGCGCCCCACAAGAGACCCAGTACTTC
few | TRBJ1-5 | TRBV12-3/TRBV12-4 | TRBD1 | CASSLRGQGQKQPQHF | TGTGCCAGCAGTTTAAGGGGGCAGGGACAAAAGCAGCCCCAGCATTTT
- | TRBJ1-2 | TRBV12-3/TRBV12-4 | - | CASSLTVSYGYTF | TGTGCCAGCAGTTTGACAGTCAGCTATGGCTACACCTTC
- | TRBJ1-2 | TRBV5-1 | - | CASRFGRINYGYTF | TGCGCCAGCAGGTTCGGACGGATAAACTATGGCTACACCTTC
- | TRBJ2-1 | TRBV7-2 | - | CASRRIEDEDNEQFF | TGTGCCAGCAGACGCATAGAGGACGAAGACAATGAGCAGTTCTTC
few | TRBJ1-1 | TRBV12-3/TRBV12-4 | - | CASSTLRIPLGTEAFF | TGTGCCAGCAGTACACTCAGAATCCCTCTTGGGACTGAAGCTTTCTTT
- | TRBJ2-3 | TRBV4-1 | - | CASSQDLFFSPPPTQYF | TGCGCCAGCAGCCAAGATTTGTTTTTCTCGCCCCCGCCAACGCAGTATTTT
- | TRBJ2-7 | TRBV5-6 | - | CASSVNVYEQYF | TGTGCCAGCAGCGTAAACGTCTACGAGCAGTACTTC
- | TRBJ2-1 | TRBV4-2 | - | CASSQVSGSNEQFF | TGTGCCAGCAGCCAAGTGTCGGGGTCGAATGAGCAGTTCTTC
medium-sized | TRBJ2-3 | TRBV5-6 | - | CASSWGEDTQYF | TGTGCCAGCTCCTGGGGGGAAGATACGCAGTATTTT
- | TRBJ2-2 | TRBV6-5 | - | CASSYSLGVPGELFF | TGTGCCAGCAGTTACTCCCTCGGCGTCCCCGGGGAGCTGTTTTTT
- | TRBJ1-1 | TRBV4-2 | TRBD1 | CASSQVWWDRAYTEAFF | TGTGCCAGCAGCCAAGTTTGGTGGGACAGGGCATACACTGAAGCTTTCTTT
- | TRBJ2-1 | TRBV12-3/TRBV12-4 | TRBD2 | CASRDASGGVEIF | TGTGCCAGCAGGGACGCTAGCGGCGGAGTCGAGATCTTC
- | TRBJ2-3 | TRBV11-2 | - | CASSLWGEGTDTQYF | TGTGCCAGCAGCTTATGGGGGGAGGGCACAGATACGCAGTATTTT
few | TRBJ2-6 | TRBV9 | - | CASSVRFKGPGANVLTF | TGTGCCAGCAGCGTACGATTTAAGGGGCCTGGGGCCAACGTCCTGACTTTC
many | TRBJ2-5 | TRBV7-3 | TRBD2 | CASSLGGGQETQYF | TGTGCCAGCAGCTTAGGGGGGGGACAAGAGACCCAGTACTTC
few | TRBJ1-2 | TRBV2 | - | CASRLSGSYGYTF | TGTGCCAGCAGGTTATCAGGGAGCTATGGCTACACCTTC
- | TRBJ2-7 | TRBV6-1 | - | CASSEAPQYEQYF | TGTGCCAGCAGTGAAGCGCCACAATACGAGCAGTACTTC
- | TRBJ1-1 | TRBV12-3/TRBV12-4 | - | CASSSSGRPEAFF | TGTGCCAGCAGTTCCTCGGGTCGCCCTGAAGCTTTCTTT
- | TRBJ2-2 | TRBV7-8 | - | CASSLFRQPNTGELFF | TGTGCCAGCAGCCTCTTTCGACAGCCGAACACCGGGGAGCTGTTTTTT
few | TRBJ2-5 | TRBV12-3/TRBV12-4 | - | CASSSGRRETQYF | TGTGCCAGCAGTTCGGGGCGGAGGGAGACCCAGTACTTC
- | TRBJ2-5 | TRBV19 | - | CASSTPSENYYQETQYF | TGTGCCAGTAGTACCCCCTCGGAGAACTACTACCAAGAGACCCAGTACTTC
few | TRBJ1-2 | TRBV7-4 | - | CASSLQGGDGYTF | TGTGCCAGCAGCCTGCAAGGTGGGGATGGCTACACCTTC
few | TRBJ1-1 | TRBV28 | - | CASSSDSLRSTEAFF | TGTGCCAGCTCTTCGGACAGTTTAAGGAGCACTGAAGCTTTCTTT
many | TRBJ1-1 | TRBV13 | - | CASSVGHNTEAFF | TGTGCCAGCAGCGTGGGACATAACACTGAAGCTTTCTTT
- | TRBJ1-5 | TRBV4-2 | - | CASSSPGAFREPQHF | TGTGCCAGCAGCTCTCCAGGGGCCTTTAGGGAGCCCCAGCATTTT
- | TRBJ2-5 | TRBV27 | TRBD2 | CASSFRLAGVETQYF | TGTGCCAGCAGTTTCAGGCTAGCGGGAGTTGAGACCCAGTACTTC
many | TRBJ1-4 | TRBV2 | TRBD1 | CASSARQGAANEKLFF | TGTGCCAGCAGTGCGCGACAGGGGGCGGCTAATGAAAAACTGTTTTTT
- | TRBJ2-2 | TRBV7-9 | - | CASSILWGGTGELFF | TGTGCCAGCAGCATCCTCTGGGGCGGTACCGGGGAGCTGTTTTTT
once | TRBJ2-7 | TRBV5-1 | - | CATGHRPGVGEQYF | TGCGCCACAGGACATCGGCCAGGGGTAGGCGAGCAGTACTTC
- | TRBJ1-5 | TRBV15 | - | CATSHYMNQPQHF | TGTGCCACCAGCCACTACATGAATCAGCCCCAGCATTTT
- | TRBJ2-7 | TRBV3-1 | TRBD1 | CASSNPGQGAYEQYF | TGTGCCAGCAGTAACCCGGGACAGGGTGCCTACGAGCAGTACTTC
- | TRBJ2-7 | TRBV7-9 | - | CASSLVVLGFFRNEQYF | TGTGCCAGCAGCTTAGTCGTTTTAGGTTTTTTTCGAAACGAGCAGTACTTC
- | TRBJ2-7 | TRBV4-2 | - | CASSQTGLLPEQYF | TGTGCCAGCAGCCAGACGGGACTCCTTCCTGAGCAGTACTTC
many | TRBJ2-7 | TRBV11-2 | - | CASSFTEQYF | TGTGCCAGCAGCTTTACCGAGCAGTACTTC
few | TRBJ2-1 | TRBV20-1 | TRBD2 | CSARGLAGYNEQFF | TGCAGTGCCCGGGGGCTAGCGGGATACAATGAGCAGTTCTTC
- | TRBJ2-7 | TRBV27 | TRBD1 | CASSLWGTEGQYF | TGTGCCAGCAGTTTATGGGGGACAGAGGGGCAGTACTTC
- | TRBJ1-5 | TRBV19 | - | CASSIAFGDQPQHF | TGTGCCAGTAGTATAGCATTCGGGGATCAGCCCCAGCATTTT
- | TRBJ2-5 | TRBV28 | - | CASSLSYRLETQYF | TGTGCCAGCAGTTTAAGTTACAGATTAGAGACCCAGTACTTC
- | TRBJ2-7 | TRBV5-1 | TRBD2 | CASSLGSGSSPYEQYF | TGCGCCAGCAGCTTGGGAAGCGGGAGTAGTCCCTACGAGCAGTACTTC
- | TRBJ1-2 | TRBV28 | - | CASSFSFGYTF | TGTGCCAGCAGTTTCAGTTTTGGCTACACCTTC
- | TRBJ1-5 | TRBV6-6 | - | CASSYPTQPQHF | TGTGCCAGCAGTTATCCGACTCAGCCCCAGCATTTT
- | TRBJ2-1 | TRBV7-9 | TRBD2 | CASSFRTSRSYNEQFF | TGTGCCAGCAGCTTTCGGACTAGCCGCTCCTACAATGAGCAGTTCTTC
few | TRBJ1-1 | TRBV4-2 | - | CASSGRGRMNTEAFF | TGTGCCAGCAGCGGGCGAGGACGTATGAACACTGAAGCTTTCTTT
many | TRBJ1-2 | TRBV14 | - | CASSQEIAGASGYTF | TGTGCCAGCAGCCAAGAAATTGCAGGGGCAAGTGGCTACACCTTC
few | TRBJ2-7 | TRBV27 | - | CASSLSAGGLYEQYF | TGTGCCAGCAGTTTATCAGCAGGGGGGCTCTACGAGCAGTACTTC
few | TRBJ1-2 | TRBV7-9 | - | CASSIPNRDGYTF | TGTGCCAGCAGCATACCGAACAGGGACGGCTACACCTTC
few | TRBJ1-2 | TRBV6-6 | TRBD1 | CASGTDYGYTF | TGTGCCAGTGGGACAGACTATGGCTACACCTTC
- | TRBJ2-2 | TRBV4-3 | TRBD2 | CASSRGLAGVLWYTGELFF | TGCGCCAGCAGCCGAGGACTAGCGGGAGTCTTGTGGTACACCGGGGAGCTGTTTTTT